This TCR beta chain was profiled in a study of identical twins. TCRdb re-derived calls from the 5' RACE reads in MiXCR, one entry per CDR3 protein. The sample holds 640,000 or so distinct CDR3 sequences, roughly 6% seen once. The V and J ends lost 0 bases and 9 bases respectively, with 7 bases between them. The CDR3 totals 12 residues. Per germline, CDR1 SGHRS and CDR2 YFSETQ. Turning to this clonotype: Its antigen is currently unknown.

Study-wide findings and caveats: Analyses of zero insertions could be partly confounded by invariant MAIT and iNKT cells.

Source material: naive T cells sorted from blood. This receptor was obtained from a man younger than 35 in good health. The chain has TRBV5-1 and TRBJ2-1; D is unresolved. The CDR3 coding sequence is TGCGCCAGCAGCTTGGATTCTCCTGAGCAGTTCTTC. Translation: CASSLDSPEQFF. The full variable domain, rest sourced from reference TRBV5-1 and TRBJ2-1, is KAGVTQTPRYLIKTRGQQVTLSCSPISGHRSVSWYQQTPGQGLQFLFEYFSETQRNKGNFPGRFSGRQFSNSRSEMNVSTLELGDSALYLCASSLDSPEQFFGPGTRLTVL.